This T cell receptor beta chain was identified during a study of blood T cell repertoires in COVID-19. For the study at large: COVID-19 samples collected from the United States, Italy and Spain covered acute and convalescent phases. The analysed material was cDNA or gDNA that came from T cells, B-cell-depleted T cells, or PBMCs.

Methods used by the authors: Scientists estimated how many nucleated cells there were by amplifying reference gene primers. Sequencing used immunoSEQ multiplex PCR; TCRdb keeps in-frame clones, though not all of them. That table supplies the V and J calls and clone size; D and trimming were determined from the DNA. The sample consists of roughly 71,000 clones, approximately 85% of them appearing once. V dropped 0 bases and J dropped 5 bases, with 11 bases sitting between them. The germline gives CDR1 MNHEY, CDR2 SMNVEV (reference sequence). This CDR3 is built from 14 residues. Material: peripheral blood. The V gene is TRBV27, the J gene TRBJ2-7, with D maybe TRBD2 (6 bases). This sequence originates from a man aged 50-59 years with acute or convalescent COVID-19. The CDR3 sequence: CASSLSWGVNEQYF. The CDR3 bases are TGTGCCAGCAGTTTATCGTGGGGGGTCAACGAGCAGTACTTC.